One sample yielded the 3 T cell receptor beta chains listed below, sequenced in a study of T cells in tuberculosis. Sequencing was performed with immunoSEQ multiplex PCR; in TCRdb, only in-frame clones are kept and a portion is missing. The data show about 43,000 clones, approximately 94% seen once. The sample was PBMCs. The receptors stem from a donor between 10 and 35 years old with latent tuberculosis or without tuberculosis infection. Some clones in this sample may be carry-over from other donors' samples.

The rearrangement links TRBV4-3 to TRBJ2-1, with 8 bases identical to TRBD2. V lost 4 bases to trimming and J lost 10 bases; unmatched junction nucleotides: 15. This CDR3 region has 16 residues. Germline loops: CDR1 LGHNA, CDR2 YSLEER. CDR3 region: CASSPQPASGPREQFF. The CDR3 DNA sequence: TGCGCCAGCAGCCCCCAGCCGGCTAGCGGGCCCCGGGAGCAGTTCTTC.

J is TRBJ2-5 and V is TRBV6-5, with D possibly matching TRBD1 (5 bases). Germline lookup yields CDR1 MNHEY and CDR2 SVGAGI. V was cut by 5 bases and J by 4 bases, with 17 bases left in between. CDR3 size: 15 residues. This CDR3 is CASSTSAGFSETQYF. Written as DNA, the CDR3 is TGTGCCAGCAGTACCTCGGCAGGGTTTTCAGAGACCCAGTACTTC.

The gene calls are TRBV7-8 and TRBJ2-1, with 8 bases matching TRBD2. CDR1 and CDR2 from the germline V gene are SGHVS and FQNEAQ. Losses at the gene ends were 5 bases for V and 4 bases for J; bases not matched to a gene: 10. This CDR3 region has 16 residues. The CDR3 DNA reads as TGTGCCAGCAGCGCCTATAGCGGGATAATTTACAATGAGCAGTTCTTC. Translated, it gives CASSAYSGIIYNEQFF.